The entry below gives a single T cell receptor beta chain sequence along with its context. The entry originates in a study of OX40 agonist ivuxolimab in advanced cancers. Deletions cut 5 bases from V and 0 bases from J, with 16 bases between. The CDR3 spans 16 residues. Germline V CDR1 and CDR2: MNHEY, SMNVEV (reference sequence). The protocol was immunoSEQ multiplex PCR, while the TCRdb copy is restricted to in-frame clones and leaves out a portion. Among approximately 26,000 clones listed, just under 80% were seen once. The source material was CD4+ or CD8+ T cells sorted from blood, sampled in a trial of the OX40 agonist ivuxolimab. The chain couples TRBV27 to TRBJ2-5; D might be TRBD1 (6 bases). This TCR was sampled from an adult with an advanced solid tumor such as melanoma, head and neck, liver or kidney cancer. CDR3 sequence: CASSPMTGEYQETQYF. For the CDR3, the DNA is TGTGCCAGCAGTCCTATGACAGGAGAGTACCAAGAGACCCAGTACTTC.